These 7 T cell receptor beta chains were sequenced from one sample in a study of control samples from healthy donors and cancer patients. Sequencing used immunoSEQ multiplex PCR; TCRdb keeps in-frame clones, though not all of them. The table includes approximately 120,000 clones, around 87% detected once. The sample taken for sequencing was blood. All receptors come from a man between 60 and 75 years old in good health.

CDR3 sequence: CASRAGGLATDTQYF. The CDR3 nucleotides are TGTGCCAGCAGGGCCGGGGGACTAGCCACAGATACGCAGTATTTT. V is TRBV7-2 and J is TRBJ2-3, with TRBD2 matching 9 bases. The germline V gene encodes CDR1 SGHTA and CDR2 FQGNSA. Trimming at V came to 6 bases and at J to 2 bases, leaving 6 bases not matched to a gene. The CDR3 has 15 amino acids.

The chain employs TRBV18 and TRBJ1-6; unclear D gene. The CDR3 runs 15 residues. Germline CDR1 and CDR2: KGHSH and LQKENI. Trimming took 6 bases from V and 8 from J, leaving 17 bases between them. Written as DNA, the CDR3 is TGTGCCAGCTCCCCCCGGGAGCTCGGACATTCACCCCTCCACTTT. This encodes CASSPRELGHSPLHF.

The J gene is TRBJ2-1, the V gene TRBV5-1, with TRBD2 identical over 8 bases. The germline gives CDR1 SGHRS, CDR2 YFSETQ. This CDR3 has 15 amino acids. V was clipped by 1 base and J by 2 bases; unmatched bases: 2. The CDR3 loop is CASSLTGGPYNEQFF. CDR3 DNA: TGCGCCAGCAGCTTGACGGGGGGGCCCTACAATGAGCAGTTCTTC.

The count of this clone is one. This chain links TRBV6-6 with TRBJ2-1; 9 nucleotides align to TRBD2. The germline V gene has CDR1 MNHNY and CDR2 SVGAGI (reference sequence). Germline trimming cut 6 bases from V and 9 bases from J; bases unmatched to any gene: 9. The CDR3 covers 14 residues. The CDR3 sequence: CASRNLAGLGEQFF. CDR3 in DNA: TGTGCCAGCAGAAATCTAGCGGGGTTAGGTGAGCAGTTCTTC.

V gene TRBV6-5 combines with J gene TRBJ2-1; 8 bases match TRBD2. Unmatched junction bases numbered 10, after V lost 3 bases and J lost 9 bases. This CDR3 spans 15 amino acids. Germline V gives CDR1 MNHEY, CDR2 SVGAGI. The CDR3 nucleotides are TGTGCCAGCAGTTATAGCGGGGCGGGAAATGGTGAGCAGTTCTTC. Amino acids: CASSYSGAGNGEQFF.

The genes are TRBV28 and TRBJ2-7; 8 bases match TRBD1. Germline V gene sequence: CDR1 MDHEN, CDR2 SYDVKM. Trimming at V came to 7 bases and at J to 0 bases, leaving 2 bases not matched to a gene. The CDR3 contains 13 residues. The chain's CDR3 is CASKTGGSYEQYF. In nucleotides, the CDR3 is TGTGCCAGCAAAACAGGGGGCTCCTACGAGCAGTACTTC.

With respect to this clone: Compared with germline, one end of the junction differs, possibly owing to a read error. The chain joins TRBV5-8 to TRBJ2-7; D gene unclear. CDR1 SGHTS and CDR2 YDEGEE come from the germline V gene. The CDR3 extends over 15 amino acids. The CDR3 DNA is TGTGCCAGCAGCTTGGAAGTCGCTCTAGGCTACCAGCAGTACTTC. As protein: CASSLEVALGYQQYF. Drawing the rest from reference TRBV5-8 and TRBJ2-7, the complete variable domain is EAGVTQSPTHLIKTRGQQATLRCSPISGHTSVYWYQQALGLGLQFLLWYDEGEERNRGNFPPRFSGRQFPNYSSELNVNALELEDSALYLCASSLEVALGYQQYFGPGTRLTVT.